These 6 T cell receptor beta chains came from one sample sequenced in a study of human T cells and chemical hapten exposure. The time point is: patch test 1, 2 weeks after DPC sensitization. As for treatment: therapeutic diphenylcyclopropenone sensitization with weekly scalp DPC. TCRdb re-called the RACE reads with MiXCR, one entry per CDR3 protein. The sample lists approximately 73,000 distinct CDR3 sequences, approximately 10% occurring once. The sequenced sample was whole blood, obtained in connection with sensitization to the hapten diphenylcyclopropenone (DPC). These receptors came from a woman aged 50 to 65 with alopecia areata. Some clones in this sample may be carry-over from other donors' samples.

This clonotype was observed at least ten times. The chain has TRBV5-6 and TRBJ1-1; D gene ambiguous. This CDR3 has 12 residues. The germline V and J ends were trimmed by 4 bases and 0 bases, with 4 bases remaining between them. Germline V gene lookup returns CDR1 SGHDT and CDR2 YYEEEE. This CDR3 is CASSVLNTEAFF. Written as DNA, the CDR3 is TGTGCCAGCAGCGTATTGAACACTGAAGCTTTCTTT.

In this sample, this clonotype turned up a few times. The rearrangement joins TRBV6-2 or TRBV6-3 to TRBJ2-3, with D perhaps matching TRBD2 (6 bases). The CDR3 length is 14 residues. V shed 1 base and J shed 6 bases, with 11 bases lying between them. In germline, CDR1 is MNHEY, CDR2 SVGEGT. The CDR3 sequence is CASSYWRAGDTQYF. DNA of the CDR3: TGTGCCAGCAGTTACTGGAGGGCCGGGGATACGCAGTATTTT.

The table lists this clonotype with a few counts. The chain is built from TRBV20-1 and TRBJ1-4; tentatively, D is TRBD1 (6 bases). The length of the CDR3 is 14 residues. Germline V gene lookup returns CDR1 DFQATT and CDR2 SNEGSKA (reference sequence). Trimming stripped 0 bases from V and 5 bases from J, with 10 bases between. CDR3 in amino acids: CSAREGAANEKLFF. The CDR3 DNA follows: TGCAGTGCTAGAGAGGGGGCCGCGAATGAAAAACTGTTTTTT.

This chain connects TRBV6-1 to TRBJ2-7; D unclear. Germline V gene lookup returns CDR1 MNHNS and CDR2 SASEGT. The CDR3 loop spans 14 amino acids. The V and J ends lost 5 bases and 0 bases respectively, with 11 bases between them. CDR3 residues: CASSPLSSSYEQYF. The CDR3 coding sequence is TGTGCCAGCAGTCCCCTTTCCAGCTCCTACGAGCAGTACTTC.

This rearrangement joins TRBV6-4 to TRBJ2-1; 7 nucleotides match TRBD2. The V gene's germline CDR1 is MRHNA and CDR2 SNTAGT. The CDR3 length is 16 residues. Trimming cost V 0 bases and J 6 bases; bases outside gene matches: 8. The CDR3 DNA reads TGTGCCAGCAGTGACTCTGGCGGGAGCGGGCGCAATGAGCAGTTCTTC. Residues: CASSDSGGSGRNEQFF.

V usage is TRBV30 and J usage is TRBJ2-2, with 7 positions matching TRBD2. The ends lost 7 bases at V and 6 bases at J; junction bases unmatched: 14. Germline V gene lookup returns CDR1 GTSNPN and CDR2 SVGIG (reference sequence). There are 15 residues in the CDR3. The CDR3 coding sequence is TGTGCCTATAACTTCGCTGGAGCGGGGCCCGGGGAGCTGTTTTTT. Its translation is CAYNFAGAGPGELFF.